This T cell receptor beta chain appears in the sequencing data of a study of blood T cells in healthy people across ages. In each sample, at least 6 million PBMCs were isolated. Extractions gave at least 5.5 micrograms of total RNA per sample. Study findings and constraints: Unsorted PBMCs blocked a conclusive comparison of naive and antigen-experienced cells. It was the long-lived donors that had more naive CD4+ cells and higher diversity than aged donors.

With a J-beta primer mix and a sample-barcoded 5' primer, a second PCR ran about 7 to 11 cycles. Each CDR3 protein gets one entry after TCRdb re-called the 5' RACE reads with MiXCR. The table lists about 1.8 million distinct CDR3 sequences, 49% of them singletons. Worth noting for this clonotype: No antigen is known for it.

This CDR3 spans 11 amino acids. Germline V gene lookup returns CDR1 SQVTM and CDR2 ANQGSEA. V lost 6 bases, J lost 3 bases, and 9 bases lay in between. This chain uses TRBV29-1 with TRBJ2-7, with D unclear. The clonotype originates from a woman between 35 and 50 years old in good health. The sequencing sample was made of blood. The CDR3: CSVHKNYEQYF. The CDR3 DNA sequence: TGCAGCGTCCACAAAAACTACGAGCAGTACTTC.